This T cell receptor beta chain was observed in a study of Ad26.COV2.S vaccination and SARS-CoV-2 variants (dated by TCRdb to 2020 to 2023). Concerning the study at large: Vaccine-arm donors came from COV1001, a multicentre, randomized, double-blind, placebo-controlled phase I-IIa trial of Ad26.COV2.S in healthy adults. TCRbeta repertoire sequencing was used to assess the specificity and breadth of SARS-CoV-2-reactive T cell receptors after Ad26.COV2.S vaccination. Blinding of investigators to trial group allocation was maintained during experiments and outcome assessment. A total of approximately 32 samples were included in the TCR-sequenced set, comprising around 19 Ad26.COV2.S vaccine recipients, 5 placebo recipients and 8 SARS-CoV-2 convalescent individuals. Ad26.COV2.S was administered intramuscularly at a dose of 5x10^10 or 1x10^11 viral particles, either as one shot or as two shots given 56 days apart. Trial participants were randomized into five groups of five, in which low-dose or high-dose Ad26.COV2.S was given once or twice, or placebo was given on both occasions. Summary of the overall study and its limitations: After vaccination, substantial breadth of spike-specific CD8+ and CD4+ T cell responses was reported. Comparable non-spike TCR breadth was observed between vaccine and placebo recipients, consistent with only spike being contained in the vaccine. The study was not powered for comparison of responses between vaccine doses or regimens. Higher spike-specific TCR breadth was observed in Ad26.COV2.S recipients than in placebo recipients (P = 0.0014). The authors noted that total T cell responses may have been underestimated by the TCR breadth and depth analyses.

Note on this clone: There is no known antigen for this receptor. Per-nucleotide qualities are absent, and no much larger clonotype sits a single base away.

The treatment or condition label corresponds to: 15 to 20 received Ad26.COV2.S at low or high dose, single or two shots; several received placebo; per-sample allocation not given. Repertoires of vaccine and placebo recipients were sequenced from samples collected on day 63 after the first injection. In Cohort 1b, about 27 adults aged 18-55 years were enrolled at a single site in Boston, USA, between 29 July and 7 August 2020. Ad26.COV2.S consisted of a replication-incompetent adenovirus type 26 vector by which a prefusion-stabilized SARS-CoV-2 spike protein from the original Wuhan strain was expressed. The immunoSEQ Assay was used to sequence TCRbeta CDR3 regions. After extraction, genomic DNA underwent amplification by bias-controlled multiplex PCR, followed by high-throughput sequencing. The original methods were these. To quantify the absolute abundance of every unique TCRbeta CDR3 region, sequences were collapsed and filtered. T cell fraction was estimated by normalizing TCRbeta template counts to usable DNA, which was measured by amplifying reference genes present in all nucleated cells. Repertoire TCRs were annotated as SARS-CoV-2-specific when V gene, CDR3 amino acid sequence and J gene were exactly matched to a known reactive TCR set. The reference SARS-CoV-2 TCR set was obtained from MIRA and was filtered for enrichment in COVID-19-positive ImmuneCODE repertoires, whereby public or cross-reactive TCRs were removed. Drawing on the MIRA antigens, annotated TCRs were analysed further at the level of specific ORF or position within ORF. Breadth was defined as annotated unique rearrangements over total unique productive rearrangements; depth was the summed frequency of those rearrangements. Two-sided Wilcoxon rank-sum tests were applied when comparing TCR breadth between groups. TCRdb took this table from immuneACCESS and kept in-frame rearrangements with V and J called. Such tables lack part of the clones; where checked against another copy, unresolved V genes explain under half of the gap, and the rest is unexplained. V, J and clone size are those of that table, while D and trimming were read from the DNA. In all, the sample holds around 300,000 clones, and roughly 89% of those were seen once. The top ten constitute approximately 4.5% of the sample.

Compared with germline, V lacks 1 base and J lacks 7 bases; bases without a gene match: 4. The germline V gene provides CDR1 SGHTA and CDR2 FQGNSA. Taken from cysteine to phenylalanine, the CDR3 has 14 residues. Of the read, only the CDR3 DNA is kept; its 42 bases are in frame from base 1. The rearrangement combines TRBV7-2 with TRBJ2-1, with 7 bases matching TRBD1. Sequences were derived from peripheral blood, sampled in a trial of Ad26.COV2.S vaccine versus placebo. The source of this sequence is a person between 18 and 59 years old who received the Ad26.COV2.S COVID-19 vaccine or a placebo. The sequenced DNA is TGTGCCAGCAGCTTAGGGGCAGGGGGTAATGAGCAGTTCTTC. This sequence encodes CASSLGAGGNEQFF.